The 12 T cell receptor beta chains listed next were all sequenced from one sample in a study of T cells after somatic rescue of genetic block. Sequencing used immunoSEQ multiplex PCR; TCRdb keeps in-frame clones, though not all of them. The repertoire holds 10,000 to 15,000 clones, with over 65% as singletons. Sequencing was performed on peripheral blood mononuclear cells (PBMCs). These receptors came from a boy between 10 and 17 years old.

As for this clone: A read error may produce the germline difference seen at one junction end. This chain connects TRBV28 to TRBJ1-6; D is uncertain. The CDR3 is made up of 13 amino acids. Germline values: CDR1 MDHEN, CDR2 SYDVKM. CDR3 residues: CASWPSYTSPLHF. CDR3 bases: TGTGCCAGTTGGCCAAGCTATACTTCACCCCTCCACTTT.

This clone is medium-sized by share. The chain couples TRBV5-1 to TRBJ2-5; D is tentatively TRBD1 or TRBD2 (5 bases each). With 1 base removed from V and 2 bases from J, the gap between germline ends came to 15 bases. CDR1 is SGHRS and CDR2 is YFSETQ in the germline V gene. The CDR3 has 16 amino acids. CDR3 coding DNA: TGCGCCAGCAGCTTGTACCCGGGACCGCCGCAAGAGACCCAGTACTTC. It translates to CASSLYPGPPQETQYF.

The rearrangement joins TRBV7-3 to TRBJ1-1; D ambiguous. CDR1 and CDR2 from the germline V gene are SGHTA and FQGTGA. Trimming left V 0 bases short and J 0 bases short, with 5 bases between. This CDR3 has 14 residues. The CDR3 sequence is CASSLTYMNTEAFF. In DNA form, the CDR3 reads TGTGCCAGCAGCTTAACTTACATGAACACTGAAGCTTTCTTT.

Only one count was recorded for this clone. This sequence joins TRBV7-3 and TRBJ2-7; 9 bases align to TRBD1. Per germline, CDR1 SGHTA and CDR2 FQGTGA. The V segment lost 5 bases and the J segment 6 bases; nucleotides outside the gene matches: 11. This CDR3 is 15 amino acids long. Here the CDR3 DNA reads TGTGCCAGCAGCCTAGAATATGGACAGGGGTGCGAGCAGTACTTC. Its protein product is CASSLEYGQGCEQYF.

This chain connects TRBV6-5 to TRBJ2-4; D is tentatively TRBD1 or TRBD2 (5 bases each). CDR3 size: 13 residues. Trimming removed 6 bases from V and 10 bases from J, with 16 bases in between. Per germline, CDR1 MNHEY and CDR2 SVGAGI. Written as DNA, the CDR3 is TGTGCCAGCAGCCCGGACGCGTGGGGGATTCAGTACTTC. Its protein product is CASSPDAWGIQYF.

The genes are TRBV6-1 and TRBJ2-7, with TRBD2 as a possible D gene (6 bases). The CDR3 is made up of 13 amino acids. Germline values: CDR1 MNHNS, CDR2 SASEGT. The ends were cut back, 0 bases at V and 7 bases at J, with 10 bases in the middle. In DNA, the CDR3 is TGTGCCAGCAGTGAAGCTGGGGCGGGAGAGCAGTACTTC. Its protein product is CASSEAGAGEQYF.

This chain joins TRBV7-2 and TRBJ1-2, with 9 bases lining up with TRBD1. Per the germline V gene, CDR1 is SGHTA and CDR2 is FQGNSA. The CDR3 is 13 residues long. J gave up 9 bases and V 5 bases, and 7 bases lay outside the gene matches. CDR3 sequence: CASSRDREYSYTF. The CDR3 DNA follows: TGTGCCAGCAGCAGGGACAGGGAGTACAGCTACACCTTC.

This chain links TRBV18 with TRBJ2-4; D could derive from TRBD1 or TRBD2 (5 bases each). CDR3 size: 14 residues. Trimming stripped 3 bases from V and 7 bases from J, with 13 bases between. The germline gives CDR1 KGHSH, CDR2 LQKENI. This chain's CDR3 is CASSPPSGTNIQYF. The CDR3 DNA follows: TGTGCCAGCTCACCCCCCAGTGGGACGAACATTCAGTACTTC.

This clone was seen just once. CDR3 residues: CAITRGGRDSPLHF. In DNA, the CDR3 is TGTGCCATCACAAGGGGGGGGCGGGATTCACCCCTCCACTTT. The V and J genes are TRBV10-3 and TRBJ1-6; tentative D call: TRBD1 (6 bases). V gave up 7 bases and J gave up 8 bases, with 15 bases separating them. CDR3 size: 14 residues. Germline-derived CDR1 and CDR2 are ENHRY and SYGVKD.

This clone is labeled medium-sized. The chain uses TRBV4-2 and TRBJ2-1; 7 bases fit TRBD1. The length of the CDR3 is 17 residues. Germline CDR1 and CDR2: LGHNA and YNFKEQ. Trimming cost V 0 bases and J 4 bases; bases outside gene matches: 9. CDR3 bases: TGTGCCAGCAGCCAAGATGGAACCGGGACAGTATACAATGAGCAGTTCTTC. Amino acid sequence: CASSQDGTGTVYNEQFF.

A few counts support this clone. The V gene is TRBV27, the J gene TRBJ2-2; D is unclear. The CDR3 runs 13 residues. V dropped 8 bases and J dropped 1 base, with 8 bases sitting between them. The germline CDR1 and CDR2 sequences are MNHEY and SMNVEV (reference sequence). CDR3 DNA: TGTGCCAGCGGGCCCTGGAACACCGGGGAGCTGTTTTTT. It specifies CASGPWNTGELFF.

In regard to this clone: The junction shows a germline mismatch at one end, possibly a read error. The CDR3 DNA sequence: TGTGCCAGCAGTTTAGTCCTCGAGCTTTTT. Translated: CASSLVLELF. This chain uses TRBV27 with TRBJ2-3, with unresolved D. The CDR3 has 10 residues. Germline V lookup: CDR1 MNHEY, CDR2 SMNVEV (reference sequence).